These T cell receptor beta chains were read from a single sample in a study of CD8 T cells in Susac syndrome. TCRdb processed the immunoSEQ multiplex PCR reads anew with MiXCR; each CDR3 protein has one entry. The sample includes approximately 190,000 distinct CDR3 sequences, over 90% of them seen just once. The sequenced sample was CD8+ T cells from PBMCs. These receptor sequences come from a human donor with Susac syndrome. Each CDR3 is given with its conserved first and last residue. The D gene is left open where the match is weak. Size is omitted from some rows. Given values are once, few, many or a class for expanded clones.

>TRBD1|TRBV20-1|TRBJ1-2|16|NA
TGCAGTGCTAGAACTGATGACAGGGGGCTTTATTATGGCTACACCTTC
CSARTDDRGLYYGYTF
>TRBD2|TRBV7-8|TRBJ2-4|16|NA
TGTGCCAGCAGCTGGGGGGGGAGGGGAGCCAAAAACATTCAGTACTTC
CASSWGGRGAKNIQYF
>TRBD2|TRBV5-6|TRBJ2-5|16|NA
TGTGCCAGCAGCCCCCTGACTAGCGGGGGGGAAGAGACCCAGTACTTC
CASSPLTSGGEETQYF
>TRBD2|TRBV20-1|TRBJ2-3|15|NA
TGCAGTGCGAGGCTAGCGGGGGGGCCATGGGATACGCAGTATTTT
CSARLAGGPWDTQYF
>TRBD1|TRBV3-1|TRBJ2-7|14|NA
TGTGCCAGCGGCACTCCGGGACAGTCGGGGGAGCAGTACTTC
CASGTPGQSGEQYF
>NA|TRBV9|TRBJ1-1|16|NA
TGTGCCAGCAGCGTAGTTCAGGGTCACATGAACACTGAAGCTTTCTTT
CASSVVQGHMNTEAFF
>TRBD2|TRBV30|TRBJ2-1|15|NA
TGTGCCTGGAGTGTACTACGGGGGGGGGACGATGAGCAGTTCTTC
CAWSVLRGGDDEQFF
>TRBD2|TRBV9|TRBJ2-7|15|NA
TGTGCCAGCAGCGTAGGGGGCGGGGGAGCCTACGAGCAGTACTTC
CASSVGGGGAYEQYF
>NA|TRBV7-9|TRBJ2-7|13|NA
TGTGCCAGCCGCTACTCAGACAGCTACGAGCAGTACTTC
CASRYSDSYEQYF
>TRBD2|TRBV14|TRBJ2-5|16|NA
TGTGCCAGCAGCCCTCGACTAGCGGGAGGGCCGGAGACCCAGTACTTC
CASSPRLAGGPETQYF
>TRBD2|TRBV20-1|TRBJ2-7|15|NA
TGCAGTGCTAGTAGCCCTAGCGGGAGTGACTACGAGCAGTACTTC
CSASSPSGSDYEQYF
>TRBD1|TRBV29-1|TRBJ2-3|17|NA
TGCAGCGTTGCCCAAGGTACCGGGACAGCGTACACAGATACGCAGTATTTT
CSVAQGTGTAYTDTQYF
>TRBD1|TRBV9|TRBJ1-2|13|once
TGTGCCAGCAGTAAGGGAGGGGGCAAAGGCTACACCTTC
CASSKGGGKGYTF
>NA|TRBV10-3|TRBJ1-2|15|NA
TGTGCCATCAGTGAAGGGGACGCCTCTAACTATGGCTACACCTTC
CAISEGDASNYGYTF
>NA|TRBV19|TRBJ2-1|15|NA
TGTGCCAGTAGTACGAACCACGGAGTCTACAATGAGCAGTTCTTC
CASSTNHGVYNEQFF
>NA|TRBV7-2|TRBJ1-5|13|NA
TGTGCCAGCAGCTTGAGGGTGCATCAGCCCCAGCATTTT
CASSLRVHQPQHF
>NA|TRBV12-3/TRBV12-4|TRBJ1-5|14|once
TGTGCCAGCAGTTTACCGGGGGGCGGACAGCCCCAGCATTTT
CASSLPGGGQPQHF
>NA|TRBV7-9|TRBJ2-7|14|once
TGTGCCAGCAGCTCTCCCTCCGGGGGTCGTGAGCAGTACTTC
CASSSPSGGREQYF
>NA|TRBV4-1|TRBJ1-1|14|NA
TGCGCCAGCAGCCAAGCCCCAGGGAACACTGAAGCTTTCTTT
CASSQAPGNTEAFF
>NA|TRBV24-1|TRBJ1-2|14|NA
TGTGCCACCAGTGATTTTGATTCTGGGCATGGCTACACCTTC
CATSDFDSGHGYTF
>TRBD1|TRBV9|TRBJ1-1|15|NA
TGTGCCAGCAGCGGGGACAGGGGCGCTAACACTGAAGCTTTCTTT
CASSGDRGANTEAFF
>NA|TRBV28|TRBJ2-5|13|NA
TGTGCCAGCAGTCGGACTCTTGGGGAGACCCAGTACTTC
CASSRTLGETQYF
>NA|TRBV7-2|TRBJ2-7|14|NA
TGTGCCAGCAGCTCGAGACAAGGTGGGATCGAGCAGTACTTC
CASSSRQGGIEQYF
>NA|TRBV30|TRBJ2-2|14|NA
TGTGCCTTCTCAGGGGCCGAAATGGGCGGGGAGCTGTTTTTT
CAFSGAEMGGELFF
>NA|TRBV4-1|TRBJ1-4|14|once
TGCGCCAGCAGCCAAGTGCCGCTTGTGGAAAAACTGTTTTTT
CASSQVPLVEKLFF
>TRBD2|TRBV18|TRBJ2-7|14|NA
TGTGCCAGCTCACCCCAGCGGGAGGTGTACGAGCAGTACTTC
CASSPQREVYEQYF
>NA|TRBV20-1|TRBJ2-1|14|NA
TGCAGTGCTAGAATGCGGGGATCCTACAATGAGCAGTTCTTC
CSARMRGSYNEQFF
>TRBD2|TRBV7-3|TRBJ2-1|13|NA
TGTGCCAGCAGCCTTACTAGCGGGGGTAATAAGTTCTTC
CASSLTSGGNKFF
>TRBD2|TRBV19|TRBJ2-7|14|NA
TGTGCCAGTAGTATCTCTAGCGGGAGCTACGAGCAGTACTTC
CASSISSGSYEQYF
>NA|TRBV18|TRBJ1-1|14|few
TGTGCCAGCTCACCAGGGGCGGGTAACACTGAAGCTTTCTTT
CASSPGAGNTEAFF
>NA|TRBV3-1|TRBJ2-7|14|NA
TGTGCCAGCAGCCAAGATTCGGGGGCGGGGGAGCAGTACTTC
CASSQDSGAGEQYF
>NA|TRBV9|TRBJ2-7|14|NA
TGTGCCAGCAGCGTAGGTCGCGACTCCTACGAGCAGTACTTC
CASSVGRDSYEQYF
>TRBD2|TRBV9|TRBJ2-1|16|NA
TGTGCCAGCAGCGTAGGGACTAGCCTGGGGTACAATGAGCAGTTCTTC
CASSVGTSLGYNEQFF
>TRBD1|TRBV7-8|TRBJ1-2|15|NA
TGTGCCAGCAGCCACGTTCAGGGGGCGACCTCTGGCTACACCTTC
CASSHVQGATSGYTF
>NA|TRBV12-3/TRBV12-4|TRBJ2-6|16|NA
TGTGCCAGCGTCCTTCAGGGGAGCTCTGGGGCCAACGTCCTGACTTTC
CASVLQGSSGANVLTF
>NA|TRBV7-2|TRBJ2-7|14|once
TGTGCCAGCAGCTACGGGGCTAACCTCTACGAGCAGTACTTC
CASSYGANLYEQYF
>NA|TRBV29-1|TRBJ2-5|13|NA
TGCAGCGGTGGATGGTCCGGGGGAGAGACCCAGTACTTC
CSGGWSGGETQYF
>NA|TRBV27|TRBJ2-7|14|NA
TGTGCCAGCAGTTCCCGACCACGAGACTACGAGCAGTACTTC
CASSSRPRDYEQYF
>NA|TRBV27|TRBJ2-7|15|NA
TGTGCCAGCAGTTTCCTAACTAGCTCTAAGAACGAGCAGTACTTC
CASSFLTSSKNEQYF
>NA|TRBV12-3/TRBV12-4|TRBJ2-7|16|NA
TGTGCCAGCAGTCTCCTATGGGGGGCCCCTTCCTACGAGCAGTACTTC
CASSLLWGAPSYEQYF
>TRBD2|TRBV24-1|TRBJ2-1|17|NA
TGTGCCACCAGTGACCCCCTGGCCAGCGGGGCTTACAATGAGCAGTTCTTC
CATSDPLASGAYNEQFF
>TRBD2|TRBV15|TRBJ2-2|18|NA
TGTGCCACCAGCAGAGATTTGAAGCGGGAGAGGGATACCGGGGAGCTGTTTTTT
CATSRDLKRERDTGELFF
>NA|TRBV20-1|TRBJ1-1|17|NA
TGCAGTGCTAGAGGAATTCAACGGGACATACAGAACACTGAAGCTTTCTTT
CSARGIQRDIQNTEAFF
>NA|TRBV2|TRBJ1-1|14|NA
TGTGCCAGCAGTGAAACAGGGCCGCACACTGAAGCTTTCTTT
CASSETGPHTEAFF
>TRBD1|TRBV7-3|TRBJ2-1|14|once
TGTGCCAGCAGCCTCCGACAGGGAGACAATGAGCAGTTCTTC
CASSLRQGDNEQFF
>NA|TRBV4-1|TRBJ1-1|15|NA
TGCGCCAGCAGCCAAGAGCAGAGAAGATACACTGAAGCTTTCTTT
CASSQEQRRYTEAFF
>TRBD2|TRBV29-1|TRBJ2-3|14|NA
TGCAGCGTAGACACCGGGACTACCACAGATACGCAGTATTTT
CSVDTGTTTDTQYF
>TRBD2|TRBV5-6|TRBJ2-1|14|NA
TGTGCCAGCAGCCCTAGCGGGAGGAACAATGAGCAGTTCTTC
CASSPSGRNNEQFF
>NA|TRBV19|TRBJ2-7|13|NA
TGTGCCAGTAGTATTGGCGAATCCTACGAGCAGTACTTC
CASSIGESYEQYF
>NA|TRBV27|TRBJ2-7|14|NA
TGTGCCAGCAGTTTAGGTTTGAGAACCTACGAGCAGTACTTC
CASSLGLRTYEQYF
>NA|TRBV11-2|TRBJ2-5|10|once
TGTGCCAGCAGCTCCGGTACCCAGTACTTC
CASSSGTQYF
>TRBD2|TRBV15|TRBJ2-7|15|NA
TGTGCCACCAGCCCTCGACTAGCGGGAATCTACGAGCAGTACTTC
CATSPRLAGIYEQYF